This passage covers 28 T cell receptor beta chains from one sample sequenced in a study of cytomegalovirus exposure and HLA in healthy donors. 13 Jbeta primers and 60 Vbeta primers were used for the PCR. Using immunoSEQ multiplex PCR, the repertoire was profiled, and TCRdb retains in-frame clones only, with some absent. The data hold 120,000 to 150,000 clones, with around three quarters observed a single time. Material: PBMCs. All receptors derive from a man aged 35-49 years in good health and CMV-seropositive.

This clone has a handful of counts. The gene calls are TRBV9 and TRBJ1-1; tentative D call: TRBD1 (5 bases). The V gene's germline CDR1 is SGDLS and CDR2 YYNGEE. This CDR3 is built from 13 residues. The V and J ends lost 2 bases and 4 bases respectively, with 9 bases between them. CDR3 residues: CASSVTGGTEAFF. In nucleotides, the CDR3 is TGTGCCAGCAGCGTTACAGGTGGCACTGAAGCTTTCTTT.

This chain connects TRBV11-2 to TRBJ2-1; TRBD1 matches at 8 bases. With 5 bases clipped from V and 1 base from J, the junction kept 4 bases outside the gene matches. This CDR3 region has 15 residues. CDR1 SGHAT and CDR2 FQNNGV come from the germline V gene. The CDR3 reads CASSPGQGSYNEQFF. The CDR3 DNA reads as TGTGCCAGCAGCCCCGGACAGGGTTCCTACAATGAGCAGTTCTTC. Full variable domain (rest looked up from reference TRBV11-2 and TRBJ2-1): EAGVAQSPRYKIIEKRQSVAFWCNPISGHATLYWYQQILGQGPKLLIQFQNNGVVDDSQLPKDRFSAERLKGVDSTLKIQPAKLEDSAVYLCASSPGQGSYNEQFFGPGTRLTVL.

This chain joins TRBV19 and TRBJ2-3, with D possibly matching TRBD1 (6 bases). V shed 9 bases and J shed 2 bases, with 18 bases lying between them. The CDR3 is 15 amino acids. Germline V lookup: CDR1 LNHDA, CDR2 SQIVND (reference sequence). The CDR3 bases are TGTGCCAGCGACACAGGGTTGGCGAACACAGATACGCAGTATTTT. Its translation is CASDTGLANTDTQYF. The complete variable domain, with remaining parts taken from reference TRBV19 and TRBJ2-3, reads DGGITQSPKYLFRKEGQNVTLSCEQNLNHDAMYWYRQDPGQGLRLIYYSQIVNDFQKGDIAEGYSVSREKKESFPLTVTSAQKNPTAFYLCASDTGLANTDTQYFGPGTRLTVL.

This sequence joins TRBV2 and TRBJ1-5, with unresolved D. Germline-derived CDR1 and CDR2 are SNHLY and FYNNEI. CDR3 size: 16 residues. Trimming took off 5 bases at V and 6 bases at J, with 20 bases between the two ends. The CDR3 DNA follows: TGTGCCAGCAGTCACCACGATCGGGTCCGGGGTCAGCCCCAGCATTTT. As protein: CASSHHDRVRGQPQHF.

The chain uses TRBV5-1 and TRBJ2-1; 14 bases agree with TRBD2. This CDR3 has 21 amino acids. Germline values: CDR1 SGHRS, CDR2 YFSETQ. With 4 bases clipped from V and 4 bases from J, the junction kept 19 bases outside the gene matches. The CDR3 is CASSPSDPGLAGERPYNEQFF. CDR3 bases: TGCGCCAGCAGCCCATCCGACCCGGGACTAGCGGGAGAGCGGCCATACAATGAGCAGTTCTTC.

V gene TRBV4-3 combines with J gene TRBJ2-3, with 7 bases that match TRBD2. The CDR3 is 17 residues long. Trimming took 0 bases from V and 2 from J; bases not matched to a gene: 8. Germline V lookup: CDR1 LGHNA, CDR2 YSLEER. The CDR3 sequence: CASSQDPSGVITDTQYF. The CDR3 DNA reads TGCGCCAGCAGCCAAGATCCAAGCGGGGTTATCACAGATACGCAGTATTTT.

This clone was detected only once. This sequence joins TRBV10-2 and TRBJ1-2; D unclear. The CDR3 has 15 amino acids. V shed 5 bases and J shed 0 bases, with 13 bases lying between them. Per the germline V gene, CDR1 is WSHSY and CDR2 is SAAADI. CDR3 sequence reads: CASSSFHRANYGYTF. CDR3 bases: TGCGCCAGCAGTTCATTTCATAGAGCTAACTATGGCTACACCTTC.

The chain couples TRBV28 to TRBJ1-1; D is unresolved. The germline gives CDR1 MDHEN, CDR2 SYDVKM. The CDR3 extends over 11 amino acids. Trimming took off 6 bases at V and 1 base at J, with 3 bases between the two ends. The CDR3 DNA is TGTGCCAGCAGCCAGAACACTGAAGCTTTCTTT. This sequence encodes CASSQNTEAFF.

The J gene is TRBJ2-7, the V gene TRBV2; 12 bases are shared with TRBD2. After removal of 5 bases from V and 4 bases from J, the junction contained 3 bases not matched to a gene. The CDR3 is made up of 14 amino acids. The germline V gene encodes CDR1 SNHLY and CDR2 FYNNEI. In DNA form, the CDR3 reads TGTGCCAGCAGTCCAGGACTAGCGGGGTACGAGCAGTACTTC. Encoded protein: CASSPGLAGYEQYF.

The genes are TRBV5-4 and TRBJ2-3; 9 nucleotides match TRBD1. The germline CDR1 and CDR2 sequences are SGHNT and YYREEE (reference sequence). There are 18 residues in the CDR3. Trimming at V came to 3 bases and at J to 0 bases, leaving 11 bases not matched to a gene. The CDR3 reads CASSSPMWGQGSTDTQYF. The CDR3 DNA reads TGTGCCAGCAGCTCCCCGATGTGGGGACAGGGCAGCACAGATACGCAGTATTTT. Looking up the rest from reference TRBV5-4 and TRBJ2-3 gives the full variable domain: ETGVTQSPTHLIKTRGQQVTLRCSSQSGHNTVSWYQQALGQGPQFIFQYYREEENGRGNFPPRFSGLQFPNYSSELNVNALELDDSALYLCASSSPMWGQGSTDTQYFGPGTRLTVL.

V usage is TRBV11-2 and J usage is TRBJ2-5; D not resolved. Trimming left V 0 bases short and J 5 bases short, with 4 bases between. The CDR3 has 12 amino acids. Germline CDR1 SGHAT, CDR2 FQNNGV. DNA for the CDR3: TGTGCCAGCAGCTTAGACAGGGAGACCCAGTACTTC. This encodes CASSLDRETQYF.

This clone has more than one count but fewer than ten. For the CDR3, the DNA is TGTGCCAGCAGCTTCCAGAGGAACAGGCCTGAAGCTTTCTTT. It codes for CASSFQRNRPEAFF. The chain is built from TRBV11-2 and TRBJ1-1, with D possibly TRBD1 on 5 matching bases. CDR1 and CDR2 (germline): SGHAT, FQNNGV. Trimming left V 3 bases short and J 6 bases short, with 14 bases between. The CDR3 loop spans 14 amino acids.

V and J are TRBV9 and TRBJ1-3, with D hard to call. Looked up from germline, CDR1 is SGDLS and CDR2 is YYNGEE. The CDR3 runs 14 residues. V lost 1 base to trimming and J lost 2 bases, with 7 bases between them. Here the CDR3 DNA reads TGTGCCAGCAGCGTAACTAGGGCTGGAAACACCATATATTTT. Its translation: CASSVTRAGNTIYF.

The V call is TRBV6-1, the J call TRBJ1-1; possible D gene TRBD1, 5 bases. CDR1 and CDR2 (germline): MNHNS, SASEGT. V lost 5 bases, J lost 0 bases, and 10 bases lay in between. The CDR3 has 14 amino acids. CDR3 in amino acids: CASSTGLMNTEAFF. CDR3 nucleotide sequence: TGTGCCAGCAGTACGGGACTGATGAACACTGAAGCTTTCTTT.

The V and J genes are TRBV7-2 and TRBJ2-7; the match to TRBD1 covers 8 bases. The V and J ends lost 5 bases and 3 bases, in that order; junction bases with no gene match: 6. The CDR3 has 14 amino acids. Germline V gene lookup returns CDR1 SGHTA and CDR2 FQGNSA. CDR3 loop: CASSTRQGSYEQYF. The DNA for the CDR3 is TGTGCCAGCAGCACCAGACAGGGGAGCTACGAGCAGTACTTC.

This chain joins TRBV5-1 and TRBJ2-7; 9 bases are a match to TRBD1. The J segment lost 0 bases and the V segment lost 7 bases, leaving 11 bases of the junction unmatched. The V gene's germline CDR1 is SGHRS and CDR2 YFSETQ. CDR3 length: 16 amino acids. The CDR3 sequence: CASSRDRATISYEQYF. For the CDR3, the DNA is TGCGCCAGCTCCCGGGACAGGGCGACCATCTCCTACGAGCAGTACTTC. Combining the CDR3 with reference TRBV5-1 and TRBJ2-7 gives the whole variable domain KAGVTQTPRYLIKTRGQQVTLSCSPISGHRSVSWYQQTPGQGLQFLFEYFSETQRNKGNFPGRFSGRQFSNSRSEMNVSTLELGDSALYLCASSRDRATISYEQYFGPGTRLTVT.

The J gene is TRBJ2-7, the V gene TRBV28; 9 bases agree with TRBD2. The CDR3 consists of 14 residues. With 6 bases clipped from V and 3 bases from J, the junction kept 6 bases outside the gene matches. Looked up from germline, CDR1 is MDHEN and CDR2 is SYDVKM. The CDR3 DNA sequence: TGTGCCAGCAGAACCGCTAGCGGGGTCTACGAGCAGTACTTC. Translated, it gives CASRTASGVYEQYF. Drawing the rest from reference TRBV28 and TRBJ2-7, the complete variable domain is DVKVTQSSRYLVKRTGEKVFLECVQDMDHENMFWYRQDPGLGLRLIYFSYDVKMKEKGDIPEGYSVSREKKERFSLILESASTNQTSMYLCASRTASGVYEQYFGPGTRLTVT.

The chain combines TRBV19 with TRBJ2-1; 9 bases map to TRBD2. Germline CDR1 LNHDA, CDR2 SQIVND (reference sequence). Losses at the gene ends were 1 base for V and 4 bases for J; bases not matched to a gene: 8. The CDR3 totals 17 residues. The CDR3 reads CASSIVLAGGLYNEQFF. In nucleotides, the CDR3 is TGTGCCAGTAGTATAGTACTAGCGGGTGGATTATACAATGAGCAGTTCTTC.

The J gene is TRBJ2-5, the V gene TRBV30; D may be TRBD2 (5 bases). CDR1 is GTSNPN and CDR2 is SVGIG in the germline V gene (reference sequence). V lost 4 bases, J lost 6 bases, and 12 bases lay in between. This CDR3 has 12 amino acids. CDR3 bases: TGTGCCTGGACAGAGGGTACTAAGACCCAGTACTTC. It translates to CAWTEGTKTQYF.

The count of this clone is one. V is TRBV30 and J is TRBJ1-3; D might be TRBD1 (6 bases). V gave up 2 bases and J gave up 5 bases, with 13 bases separating them. CDR3 size: 14 residues. Germline CDR1 GTSNPN, CDR2 SVGIG (reference sequence). CDR3 loop: CAWSLTDSRNTIYF. The CDR3 DNA is TGTGCCTGGAGTCTAACGGACAGCAGAAACACCATATATTTT.

The chain couples TRBV10-1 to TRBJ2-7; TRBD1 aligns across 8 bases. This CDR3 region has 14 residues. Trimming removed 5 bases from V and 0 bases from J; junction bases left unmatched: 3. Germline V CDR1 and CDR2: WNHNN, SYGVQD (reference sequence). The CDR3 DNA is TGCGCCAGCAGTCGGGACAGGCACTCCTACGAGCAGTACTTC. The encoded protein is CASSRDRHSYEQYF.

V and J are TRBV28 and TRBJ2-7; 14 bases align to TRBD2. Per the germline V gene, CDR1 is MDHEN and CDR2 is SYDVKM. Trimming at V came to 3 bases and at J to 1 base, leaving 5 bases not matched to a gene. The CDR3 runs to 17 residues. The CDR3: CASSFSRLAGGSYEQYF. CDR3 DNA sequence: TGTGCCAGCAGTTTCTCGAGACTAGCGGGGGGGTCCTACGAGCAGTACTTC. Variable domain in full (rest from reference TRBV28 and TRBJ2-7): DVKVTQSSRYLVKRTGEKVFLECVQDMDHENMFWYRQDPGLGLRLIYFSYDVKMKEKGDIPEGYSVSREKKERFSLILESASTNQTSMYLCASSFSRLAGGSYEQYFGPGTRLTVT.

This chain links TRBV29-1 with TRBJ2-7; D is undetermined. The CDR3 length is 13 residues. Trimming removed 4 bases from V and 7 bases from J, with 17 bases in between. Germline V gene data show CDR1 as SQVTM and CDR2 as ANQGSEA. The CDR3 protein is CSVGSVLSKEQYF. The CDR3 nucleotides read TGCAGCGTTGGGTCTGTACTTTCTAAAGAGCAGTACTTC.

V usage is TRBV7-8 and J usage is TRBJ2-7; 11 bases fit TRBD2. In germline, CDR1 is SGHVS, CDR2 FQNEAQ. This CDR3 contains 17 residues. V lost 1 base to trimming and J lost 5 bases; unmatched junction nucleotides: 10. This CDR3 reads CASSLGLAGLSGDEQYF. CDR3 nucleotides: TGTGCCAGCAGCTTAGGACTAGCGGGACTCTCAGGCGACGAGCAGTACTTC.

The chain combines TRBV11-2 with TRBJ2-7; 10 bases fit TRBD1. The CDR3 extends over 16 amino acids. Per the germline V gene, CDR1 is SGHAT and CDR2 is FQNNGV. Germline trimming cut 3 bases from V and 6 bases from J; bases unmatched to any gene: 11. CDR3 amino acids: CASSFRGGTGAGEQYF. DNA of the CDR3: TGTGCCAGCAGCTTTAGGGGTGGGACAGGGGCTGGCGAGCAGTACTTC.

This clone appeared a single time. The V gene is TRBV6-5, the J gene TRBJ2-2, with D possibly TRBD1 on 6 matching bases. With 5 bases removed from V and 4 bases from J, the gap between germline ends came to 14 bases. The germline gives CDR1 MNHEY, CDR2 SVGAGI. The CDR3 covers 15 residues. This CDR3 is CASSIGGAGTGELFF. For the CDR3, the DNA is TGTGCCAGCAGTATTGGGGGCGCGGGCACCGGGGAGCTGTTTTTT.

This clone has a handful of counts. CDR3 coding DNA: TGTGCCAGCAGTTTCAACATGGACACTGAAGCTTTCTTT. Translating gives CASSFNMDTEAFF. The chain is built from TRBV6-5 and TRBJ1-1, with unresolved D. Trimming left V 4 bases short and J 3 bases short, with 9 bases between. The CDR3 is 13 residues long. The germline V gene encodes CDR1 MNHEY and CDR2 SVGAGI.

The rearrangement links TRBV6-1 to TRBJ1-2, with D unclear. The V and J ends lost 7 bases and 3 bases respectively, with 6 bases between them. The CDR3 runs 11 residues. CDR1 is MNHNS, CDR2 SASEGT, per germline. CDR3 amino acids: CASNQDYGYTF. Here the CDR3 DNA reads TGTGCCAGCAACCAGGACTATGGCTACACCTTC.